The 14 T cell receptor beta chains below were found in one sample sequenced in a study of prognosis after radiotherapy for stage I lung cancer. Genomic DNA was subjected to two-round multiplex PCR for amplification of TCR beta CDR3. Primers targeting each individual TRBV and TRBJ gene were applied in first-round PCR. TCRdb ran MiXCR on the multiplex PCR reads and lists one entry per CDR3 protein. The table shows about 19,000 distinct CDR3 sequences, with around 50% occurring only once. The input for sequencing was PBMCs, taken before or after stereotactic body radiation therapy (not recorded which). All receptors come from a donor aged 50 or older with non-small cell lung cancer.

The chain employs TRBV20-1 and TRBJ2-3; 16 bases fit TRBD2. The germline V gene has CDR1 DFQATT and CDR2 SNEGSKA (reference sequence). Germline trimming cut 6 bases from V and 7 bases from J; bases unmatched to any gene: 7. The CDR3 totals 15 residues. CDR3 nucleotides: TGCAGTGCAACCGGGACTAGCGGGGGGGATCATACGCAGTATTTT. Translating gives CSATGTSGGDHTQYF.

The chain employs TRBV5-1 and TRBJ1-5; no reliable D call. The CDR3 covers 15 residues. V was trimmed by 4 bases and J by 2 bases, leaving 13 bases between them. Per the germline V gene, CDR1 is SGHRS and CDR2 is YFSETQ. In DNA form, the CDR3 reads TGCGCCAGCAGCGCGGACTGGGCGGGCAATCAGCCCCAGCATTTT. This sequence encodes CASSADWAGNQPQHF.

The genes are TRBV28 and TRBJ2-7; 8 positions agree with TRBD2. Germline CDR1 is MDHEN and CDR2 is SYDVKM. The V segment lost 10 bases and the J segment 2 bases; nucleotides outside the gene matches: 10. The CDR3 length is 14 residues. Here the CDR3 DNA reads TGTGCCATCAGGTTAGCGGGACGTACCTACGAGCAGTACTTC. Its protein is CAIRLAGRTYEQYF.

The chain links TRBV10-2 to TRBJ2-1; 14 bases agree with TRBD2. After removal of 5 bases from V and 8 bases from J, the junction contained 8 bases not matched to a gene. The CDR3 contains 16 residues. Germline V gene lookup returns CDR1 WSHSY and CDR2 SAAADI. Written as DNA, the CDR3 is TGCGCCAGCAGTTCCTCCGGGACTAGCGGGAGCGATGAGCAGTTCTTC. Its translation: CASSSSGTSGSDEQFF.

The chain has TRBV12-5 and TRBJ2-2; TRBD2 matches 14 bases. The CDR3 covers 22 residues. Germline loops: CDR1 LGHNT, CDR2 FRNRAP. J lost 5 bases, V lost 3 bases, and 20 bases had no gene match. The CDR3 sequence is CASGFRGPYLGLAGVQTGELFF. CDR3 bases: TGTGCTAGTGGTTTTCGAGGGCCCTACCTGGGACTAGCGGGAGTGCAGACCGGGGAGCTGTTTTTT.

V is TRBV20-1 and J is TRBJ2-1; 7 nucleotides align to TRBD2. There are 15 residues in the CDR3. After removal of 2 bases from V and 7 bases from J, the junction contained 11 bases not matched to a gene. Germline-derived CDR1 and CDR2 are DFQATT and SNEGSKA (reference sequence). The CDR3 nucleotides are TGCAGTGCTAGACTCCCGCGGGACTATCTGAATGAGCAGTTCTTC. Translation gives CSARLPRDYLNEQFF.

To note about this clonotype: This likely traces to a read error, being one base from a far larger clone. CDR3 in amino acids: CASSLTWTNHNEQFF. In nucleotides, the CDR3 is TGTGCCAGCAGTTTGACTTGGACGAACCACAATGAGCAGTTCTTC. The chain links TRBV6-2 or TRBV6-3 to TRBJ2-5; D ambiguous. Gene TRBJ2-1 matches the end of the DNA better, so the J call may be wrong. Germline CDR1 MNHEY, CDR2 SVGEGT. The CDR3 is made up of 15 amino acids.

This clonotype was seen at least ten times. For the CDR3, the DNA is TGTGCCAGCAGCTCCCGGGGGGCTAACACCGGGGAGCTGTTTTTT. The encoded protein is CASSSRGANTGELFF. The J gene is TRBJ2-2, the V gene TRBV5-4; tentatively, D is TRBD2 (7 bases). Germline V CDR1 and CDR2: SGHNT, YYREEE (reference sequence). Trimming took 3 bases from V and 2 from J, leaving 11 bases between them. The CDR3 runs 15 residues.

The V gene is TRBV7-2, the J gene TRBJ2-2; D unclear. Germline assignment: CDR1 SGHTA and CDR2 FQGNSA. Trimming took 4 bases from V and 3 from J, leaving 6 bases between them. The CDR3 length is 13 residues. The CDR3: CASSSRYTGELFF. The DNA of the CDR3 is TGTGCCAGCAGCTCGCGGTACACCGGGGAGCTGTTTTTT.

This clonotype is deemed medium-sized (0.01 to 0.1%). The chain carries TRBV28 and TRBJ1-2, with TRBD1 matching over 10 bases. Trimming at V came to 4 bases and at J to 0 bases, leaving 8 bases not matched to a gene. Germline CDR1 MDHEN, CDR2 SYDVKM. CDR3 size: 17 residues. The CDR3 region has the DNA TGTGCCAGCAGTTCGGCCGGGACAGGGGAAGCTAACTATGGCTACACCTTC. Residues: CASSSAGTGEANYGYTF.

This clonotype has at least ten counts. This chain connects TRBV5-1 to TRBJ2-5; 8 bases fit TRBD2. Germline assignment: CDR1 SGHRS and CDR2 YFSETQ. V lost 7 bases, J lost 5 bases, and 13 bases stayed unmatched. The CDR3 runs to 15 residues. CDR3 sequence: CASRSTGGPGETQYF. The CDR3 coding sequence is TGCGCCAGCCGCTCCACGGGAGGGCCGGGGGAGACCCAGTACTTC. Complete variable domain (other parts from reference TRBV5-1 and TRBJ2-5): KAGVTQTPRYLIKTRGQQVTLSCSPISGHRSVSWYQQTPGQGLQFLFEYFSETQRNKGNFPGRFSGRQFSNSRSEMNVSTLELGDSALYLCASRSTGGPGETQYFGPGTRLLVL.

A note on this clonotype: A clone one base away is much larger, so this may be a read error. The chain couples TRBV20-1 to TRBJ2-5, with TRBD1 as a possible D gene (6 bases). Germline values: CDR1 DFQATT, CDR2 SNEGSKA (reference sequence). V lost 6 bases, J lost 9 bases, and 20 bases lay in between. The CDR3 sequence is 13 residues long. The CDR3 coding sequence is TGCAGTGCCCACTTGGGGGCAATATCGGCCCAGTACTTC. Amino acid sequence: CSAHLGAISAQYF.

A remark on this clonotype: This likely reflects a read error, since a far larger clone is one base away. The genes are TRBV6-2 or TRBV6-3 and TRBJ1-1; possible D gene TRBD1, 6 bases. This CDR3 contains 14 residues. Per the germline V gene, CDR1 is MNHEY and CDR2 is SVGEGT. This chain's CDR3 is CASSDSSRGTEALF. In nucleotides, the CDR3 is TGTGCCAGCAGTGACTCGAGCAGGGGCACTGAAGCTTTATTT.

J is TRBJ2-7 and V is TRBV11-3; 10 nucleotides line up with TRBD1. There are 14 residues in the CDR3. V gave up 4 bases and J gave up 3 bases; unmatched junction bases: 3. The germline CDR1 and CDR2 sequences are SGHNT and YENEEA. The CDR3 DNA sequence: TGTGCCAGCAGCTCCTGGGACAGGGGCTACGAGCAGTACTTC. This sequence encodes CASSSWDRGYEQYF. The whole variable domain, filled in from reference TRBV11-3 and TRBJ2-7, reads EAGVVQSPRYKIIEKKQPVAFWCNPISGHNTLYWYLQNLGQGPELLIRYENEEAVDDSQLPKDRFSAERLKGVDSTLKIQPAELGDSAVYLCASSSWDRGYEQYFGPGTRLTVT.